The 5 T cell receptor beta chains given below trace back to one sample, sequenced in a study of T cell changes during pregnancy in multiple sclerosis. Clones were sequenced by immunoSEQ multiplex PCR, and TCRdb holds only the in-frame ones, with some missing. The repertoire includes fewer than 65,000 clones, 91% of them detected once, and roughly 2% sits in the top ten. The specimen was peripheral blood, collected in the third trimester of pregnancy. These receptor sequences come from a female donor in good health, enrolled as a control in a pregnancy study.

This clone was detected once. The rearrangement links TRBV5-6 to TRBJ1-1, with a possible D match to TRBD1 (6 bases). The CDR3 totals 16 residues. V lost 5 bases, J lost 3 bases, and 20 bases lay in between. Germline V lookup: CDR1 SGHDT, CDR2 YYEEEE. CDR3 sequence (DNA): TGTGCCAGCAGTCTTCAGACTACAGGGAAACACACTGAAGCTTTCTTT. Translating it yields CASSLQTTGKHTEAFF.

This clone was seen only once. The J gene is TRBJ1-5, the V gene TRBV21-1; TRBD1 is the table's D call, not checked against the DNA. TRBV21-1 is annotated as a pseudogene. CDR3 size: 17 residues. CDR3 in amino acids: CASSSQVRDRTNQPQHF. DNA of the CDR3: TGTGCCAGCAGCTCCCAAGTCCGGGACAGGACCAATCAGCCCCAGCATTTT.

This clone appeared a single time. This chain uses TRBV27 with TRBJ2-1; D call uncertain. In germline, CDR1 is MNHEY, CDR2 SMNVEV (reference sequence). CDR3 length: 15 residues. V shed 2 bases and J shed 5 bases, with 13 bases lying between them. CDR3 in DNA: TGTGCCAGCAGTTTAGCTTCGCGGCTAAACAATGAGCAGTTCTTC. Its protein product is CASSLASRLNNEQFF.

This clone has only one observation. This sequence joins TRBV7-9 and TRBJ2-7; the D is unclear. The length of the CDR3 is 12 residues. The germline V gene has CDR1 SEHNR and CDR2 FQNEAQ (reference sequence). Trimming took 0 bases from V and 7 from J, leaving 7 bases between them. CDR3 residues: CASSLAPSEQYF. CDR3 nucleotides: TGTGCCAGCAGCTTAGCCCCCTCTGAGCAGTACTTC.

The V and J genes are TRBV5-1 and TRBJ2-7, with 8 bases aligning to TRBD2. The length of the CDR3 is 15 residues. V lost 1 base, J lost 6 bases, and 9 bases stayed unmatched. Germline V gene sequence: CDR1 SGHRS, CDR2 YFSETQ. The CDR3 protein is CASSLRRGASSEQYF. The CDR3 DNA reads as TGCGCCAGCAGCTTGCGGCGGGGGGCCTCTAGCGAGCAGTACTTC.